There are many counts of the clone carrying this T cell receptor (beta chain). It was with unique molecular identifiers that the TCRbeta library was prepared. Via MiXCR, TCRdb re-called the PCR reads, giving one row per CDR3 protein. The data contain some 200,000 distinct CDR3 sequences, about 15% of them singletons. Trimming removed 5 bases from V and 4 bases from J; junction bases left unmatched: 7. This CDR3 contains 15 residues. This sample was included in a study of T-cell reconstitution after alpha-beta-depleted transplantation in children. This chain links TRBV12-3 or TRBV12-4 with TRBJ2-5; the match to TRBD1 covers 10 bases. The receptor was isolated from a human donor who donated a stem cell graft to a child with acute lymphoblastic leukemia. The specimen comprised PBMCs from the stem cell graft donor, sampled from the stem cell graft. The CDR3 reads CASSPQTGGAETQYF. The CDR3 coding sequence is TGTGCCAGCAGTCCACAGACAGGGGGCGCAGAGACCCAGTACTTC.